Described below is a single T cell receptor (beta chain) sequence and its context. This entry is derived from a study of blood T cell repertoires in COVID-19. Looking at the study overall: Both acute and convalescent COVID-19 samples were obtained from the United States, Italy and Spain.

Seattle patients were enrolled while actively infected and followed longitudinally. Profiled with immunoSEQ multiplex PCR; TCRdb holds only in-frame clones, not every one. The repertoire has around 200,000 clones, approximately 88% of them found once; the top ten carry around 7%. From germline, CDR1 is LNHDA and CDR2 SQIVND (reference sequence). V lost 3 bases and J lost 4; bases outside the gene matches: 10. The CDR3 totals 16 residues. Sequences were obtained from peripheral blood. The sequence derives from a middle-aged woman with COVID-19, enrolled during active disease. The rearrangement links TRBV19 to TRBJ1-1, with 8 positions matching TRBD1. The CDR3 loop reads CASSIRQGLGSTEAFF. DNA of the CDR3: TGTGCCAGTAGTATCCGACAGGGGCTGGGTTCCACTGAAGCTTTCTTT.